Presented here are 2 T cell receptor beta chains from one specimen sequenced in a study of human T cells and chemical hapten exposure. MiXCR, applied by TCRdb to the RACE reads, yields one record per CDR3 protein. The data contain 35,000 to 50,000 distinct CDR3 sequences, roughly 9% of them seen just once; the ten biggest clones take up roughly 13%. Time point noted: patch test 2, 6 weeks after DPC sensitization. Treatment meaning: therapeutic diphenylcyclopropenone sensitization with weekly scalp DPC. Whole blood, unfractionated, served as the material for total RNA extraction. The sequencing used whole blood, collected in connection with sensitization to the hapten diphenylcyclopropenone (DPC). The receptors were sampled from a woman aged 25 to 39 with alopecia areata. Some clones in this sample may be carry-over from other donors' samples.

There are a few counts of this clonotype. J is TRBJ2-1 and V is TRBV5-1; 10 bases map to TRBD2. This CDR3 has 18 residues. Germline CDR1 SGHRS, CDR2 YFSETQ. The V and J ends lost 0 bases and 6 bases, in that order; junction bases with no gene match: 12. CDR3 DNA: TGCGCCAGCAGCTTGGTGACCCCGGCTAGCGGGGGATTCAATGAGCAGTTCTTC. Encoded protein: CASSLVTPASGGFNEQFF.

In this sample, this clonotype turned up many times. V usage is TRBV2 and J usage is TRBJ1-1; D is possibly TRBD1 (5 bases). V lost 6 bases and J lost 1, with 12 bases in between. Germline V gives CDR1 SNHLY, CDR2 FYNNEI. The CDR3 totals 14 residues. The CDR3: CASRFREGNTEAFF. The CDR3 DNA reads TGTGCCAGCAGGTTCAGGGAAGGGAACACTGAAGCTTTCTTT.